The 19 T cell receptor beta chains presented below share a single source sample, sequenced in a study of T-cell reconstitution after alpha-beta-depleted transplantation in children. As it was prepared, the TCRbeta library received unique molecular identifiers. TCRdb re-analysed the PCR reads in MiXCR, keeping a single row per CDR3 protein. The sample lists about 610,000 distinct CDR3 sequences; over 9.5% were seen once. The sequencing used PBMCs from the stem cell graft donor, collected from the stem cell graft. These receptors were taken from a human donor who donated a stem cell graft to a child with acute myeloid leukemia.

This clonotype was detected a few times. The CDR3 protein is CASSPWTSGSWYTDTQYF. CDR3 DNA sequence: TGTGCCAGCAGCCCCTGGACTAGCGGGAGTTGGTACACAGATACGCAGTATTTT. The chain recombines TRBV28 with TRBJ2-3, with 13 bases matching TRBD2. Germline CDR1 reads MDHEN; CDR2 reads SYDVKM. This CDR3 spans 18 amino acids. V gave up 6 bases and J gave up 2 bases; unmatched junction bases: 11.

J is TRBJ2-3 and V is TRBV20-1, with D tentatively TRBD2 (7 bases). The germline CDR1 and CDR2 sequences are DFQATT and SNEGSKA (reference sequence). Deletions cut 3 bases from V and 11 bases from J, with 27 bases between. The CDR3 runs to 16 residues. CDR3 in amino acids: CSARARGREIRSGQYF. The DNA for the CDR3 is TGCAGTGCTAGGGCCCGGGGGCGGGAGATAAGGAGCGGGCAGTATTTT.

This chain joins TRBV30 and TRBJ2-3, with a tentative D call TRBD1 (6 bases). With 2 bases removed from V and 2 bases from J, the gap between germline ends came to 17 bases. The germline V gene has CDR1 GTSNPN and CDR2 SVGIG (reference sequence). This CDR3 region has 16 residues. CDR3 sequence reads: CAWSSDSLKITDTQYF. The CDR3 region has the DNA TGTGCCTGGAGTTCGGACAGTCTAAAGATCACAGATACGCAGTATTTT.

The chain carries TRBV6-1 and TRBJ1-4; tentative D call: TRBD1 (5 bases). V lost 7 bases and J 5 bases, leaving 20 bases between the germline ends. Germline CDR1 reads MNHNS; CDR2 reads SASEGT. The CDR3 has 16 amino acids. The CDR3 DNA reads TGTGCCAGCAAGCCGCCAGGGAAGGTAGCGAATGAAAAACTGTTTTTT. Protein product: CASKPPGKVANEKLFF.

This clonotype was counted a few times. V gene TRBV29-1 combines with J gene TRBJ2-5, with TRBD2 as a possible D gene (5 bases). There are 12 residues in the CDR3. CDR1 SQVTM and CDR2 ANQGSEA come from the germline V gene. V was trimmed by 4 bases and J by 6 bases, leaving 12 bases between them. The CDR3 DNA reads as TGCAGCGTTGCGATCCGGGGTAAGACCCAGTACTTC. Its translation is CSVAIRGKTQYF. Together with reference TRBV29-1 and TRBJ2-5, the CDR3 gives the full variable domain: SAVISQKPSRDICQRGTSLTIQCQVDSQVTMMFWYRQQPGQSLTLIATANQGSEATYESGFVIDKFPISRPNLTFSTLTVSNMSPEDSSIYLCSVAIRGKTQYFGPGTRLLVL.

This clonotype was seen a few times. This chain joins TRBV6-2 or TRBV6-3 and TRBJ2-7, with TRBD1 identical over 9 bases. Germline-derived CDR1 and CDR2 are MNHEY and SVGEGT. This CDR3 is 16 amino acids long. V gave up 0 bases and J gave up 3 bases; unmatched junction bases: 6. The CDR3 region is CASSYSPDRGDYEQYF. In DNA, the CDR3 is TGTGCCAGCAGTTACTCTCCCGACAGGGGGGACTACGAGCAGTACTTC.

The chain employs TRBV12-5 and TRBJ1-1; no definite D call. This CDR3 has 15 amino acids. The V gene lost 6 bases and the J gene lost 5 bases, with 19 bases spanning the gap. Germline-derived CDR1 and CDR2 are LGHNT and FRNRAP. The CDR3 region has the DNA TGTGCTAGTGGCAACCCCATTATTAACGGGACTGAAGCTTTCTTT. Translated: CASGNPIINGTEAFF.

In its sample, this clonotype was seen many times. The V and J genes are TRBV6-5 and TRBJ2-3; 14 nucleotides agree with TRBD2. The trim removed 6 bases at V and 5 bases at J, leaving 10 bases unmatched. Germline V gene sequence: CDR1 MNHEY, CDR2 SVGAGI. CDR3 length: 17 amino acids. As DNA, the CDR3 is TGTGCCAGCAGCCCCGGGACTAGCGGGAGCCCTATAGATACGCAGTATTTT. Its translation is CASSPGTSGSPIDTQYF.

The chain has TRBV9 and TRBJ2-1; 12 nucleotides agree with TRBD2. The CDR3 has 19 residues. V trimming: 0 bases; J trimming: 2 bases; junction bases outside the gene matches: 9. Germline loops: CDR1 SGDLS, CDR2 YYNGEE. The CDR3 loop is CASSVALAGGGSAYNEQFF. CDR3 bases: TGTGCCAGCAGCGTAGCACTAGCGGGAGGAGGTAGCGCCTACAATGAGCAGTTCTTC.

Ten or more counts support this clonotype. This chain connects TRBV21-1 to TRBJ2-1; the D call of TRBD2 is as the table states it, not checked on the DNA. TRBV21-1 is termed a pseudogene. The CDR3 consists of 18 residues. The CDR3 loop is CASSKDRRGGLSYNEQFF. The DNA of the CDR3 is TGTGCCAGCAGCAAAGATCGCCGGGGAGGGCTCTCCTACAATGAGCAGTTCTTC.

This clonotype was recorded at least ten times. The chain combines TRBV6-5 with TRBJ2-7, with TRBD2 identical over 8 bases. CDR1 is MNHEY, CDR2 SVGAGI, per germline. The trim removed 0 bases at V and 3 bases at J, leaving 10 bases unmatched. This CDR3 is 17 amino acids long. CDR3 protein: CASSYSNQVSGVYEQYF. As DNA, the CDR3 is TGTGCCAGCAGTTACTCGAATCAGGTTAGCGGGGTCTACGAGCAGTACTTC.

This chain uses TRBV9 with TRBJ2-7; tentatively, D is TRBD2 (5 bases). V lost 0 bases, J lost 6 bases, and 10 bases lay in between. The CDR3 runs to 13 residues. Germline CDR1 reads SGDLS; CDR2 reads YYNGEE. The CDR3: CASSVEPGSEQYF. The CDR3 DNA follows: TGTGCCAGCAGCGTAGAGCCGGGGAGCGAGCAGTACTTC.

This clonotype was picked up a small number of times. This chain joins TRBV6-1 and TRBJ1-1; TRBD1 agrees at 9 bases. The junction had 10 bases not matched to a gene; V was cut back by 6 bases and J by 5 bases. Looked up from germline, CDR1 is MNHNS and CDR2 is SASEGT. The CDR3 sequence is 15 residues long. In DNA, the CDR3 is TGTGCCAGCAGCGTTACAGGGGGCGCGAGTACTGAAGCTTTCTTT. Amino acid sequence: CASSVTGGASTEAFF.

This clonotype was detected only a few times. The chain has TRBV6-5 and TRBJ1-1; a possible D gene is TRBD1 (5 bases). V was shortened by 2 bases and J by 6 bases, with 16 bases between the two germline ends. The CDR3 covers 15 residues. Germline V gives CDR1 MNHEY, CDR2 SVGAGI. The CDR3 region is CASSYRGPTPSEAFF. CDR3 DNA: TGTGCCAGCAGTTACCGGGGACCTACCCCTTCTGAAGCTTTCTTT.

Ten or more counts support this clonotype. This rearrangement joins TRBV15 to TRBJ2-3; 8 bases match TRBD2. The CDR3 runs to 15 residues. Looked up from germline, CDR1 is LNHNV and CDR2 is YYDKDF (reference sequence). With 7 bases clipped from V and 4 bases from J, the junction kept 10 bases outside the gene matches. The CDR3 coding sequence is TGTGCCACCAAGGGGACGGGAGGGTTACCAGATACGCAGTATTTT. Translated: CATKGTGGLPDTQYF.

The chain employs TRBV29-1 and TRBJ1-1, with a tentative D call TRBD1 (5 bases). CDR3 length equals 11 residues. Trimming took off 7 bases at V and 3 bases at J, with 9 bases between the two ends. Germline lookup yields CDR1 SQVTM and CDR2 ANQGSEA. In DNA form, the CDR3 reads TGCAGCGCCACGGGGCACACTGAAGCTTTCTTT. This encodes CSATGHTEAFF.

The chain carries TRBV20-1 and TRBJ2-1; D ambiguous. Trimming stripped 0 bases from V and 7 bases from J, with 13 bases between. Germline V gives CDR1 DFQATT, CDR2 SNEGSKA (reference sequence). There are 14 residues in the CDR3. The CDR3 nucleotides read TGCAGTGCTAGAGACCCCTCGGTGGCGAATGAGCAGTTCTTC. Protein product: CSARDPSVANEQFF.

This clonotype showed up just a few times. The chain has TRBV3-1 and TRBJ2-1; D is perhaps TRBD2 (6 bases). V dropped 2 bases and J dropped 4 bases, with 9 bases sitting between them. The CDR3 contains 14 residues. Germline CDR1 is LGHDT and CDR2 is YNNKEL (reference sequence). The CDR3 DNA reads TGTGCCAGCAGCCAAAGTAGCGGATACAATGAGCAGTTCTTC. Its protein product is CASSQSSGYNEQFF.

This clonotype was counted many times. The chain employs TRBV3-1 and TRBJ1-1, with TRBD1 identical over 9 bases. Per germline, CDR1 LGHDT and CDR2 YNNKEL (reference sequence). Unmatched junction bases numbered 7, after V lost 7 bases and J lost 4 bases. The CDR3 extends over 14 amino acids. This CDR3 reads CASNTGTGFTEAFF. In DNA form, the CDR3 reads TGTGCCAGCAACACCGGGACAGGGTTCACTGAAGCTTTCTTT.